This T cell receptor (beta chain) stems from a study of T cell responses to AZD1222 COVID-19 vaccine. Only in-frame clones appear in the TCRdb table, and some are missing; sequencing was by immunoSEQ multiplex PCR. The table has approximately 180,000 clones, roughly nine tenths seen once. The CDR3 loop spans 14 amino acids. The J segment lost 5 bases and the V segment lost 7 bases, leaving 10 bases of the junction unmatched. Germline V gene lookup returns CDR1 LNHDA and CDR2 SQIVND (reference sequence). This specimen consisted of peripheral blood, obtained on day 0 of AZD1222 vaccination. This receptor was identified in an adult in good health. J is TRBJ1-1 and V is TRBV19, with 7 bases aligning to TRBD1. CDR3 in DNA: TGTGCCAGTACCACAAGACAGGGACAAACTGAAGCTTTCTTT. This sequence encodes CASTTRQGQTEAFF.